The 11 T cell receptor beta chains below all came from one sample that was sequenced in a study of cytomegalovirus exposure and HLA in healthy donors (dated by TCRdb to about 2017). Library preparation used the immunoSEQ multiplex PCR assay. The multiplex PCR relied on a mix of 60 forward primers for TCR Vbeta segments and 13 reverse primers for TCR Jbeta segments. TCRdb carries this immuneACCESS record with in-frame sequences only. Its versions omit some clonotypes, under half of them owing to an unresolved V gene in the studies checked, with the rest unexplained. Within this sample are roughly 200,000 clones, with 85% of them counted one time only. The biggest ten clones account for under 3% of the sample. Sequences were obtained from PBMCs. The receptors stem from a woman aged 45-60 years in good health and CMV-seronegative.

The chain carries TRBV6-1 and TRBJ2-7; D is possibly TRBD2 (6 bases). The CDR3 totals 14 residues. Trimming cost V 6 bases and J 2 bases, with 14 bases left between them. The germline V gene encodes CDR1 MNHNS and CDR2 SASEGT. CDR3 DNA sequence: TGTGCCAGCAGGATAAGCGGGTGGACCTACGAGCAGTACTTC. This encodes CASRISGWTYEQYF.

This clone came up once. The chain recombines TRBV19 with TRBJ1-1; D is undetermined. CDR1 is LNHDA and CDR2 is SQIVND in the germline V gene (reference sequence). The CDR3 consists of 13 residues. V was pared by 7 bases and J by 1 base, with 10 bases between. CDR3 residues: CASNAQTNTEAFF. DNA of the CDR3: TGTGCCAGTAACGCACAAACGAACACTGAAGCTTTCTTT.

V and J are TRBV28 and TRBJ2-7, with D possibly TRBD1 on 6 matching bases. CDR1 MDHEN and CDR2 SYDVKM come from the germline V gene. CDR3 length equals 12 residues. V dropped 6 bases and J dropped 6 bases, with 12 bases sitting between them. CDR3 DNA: TGTGCCAGCAGCAGACAGGTACGCGAGCAGTACTTC. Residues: CASSRQVREQYF.

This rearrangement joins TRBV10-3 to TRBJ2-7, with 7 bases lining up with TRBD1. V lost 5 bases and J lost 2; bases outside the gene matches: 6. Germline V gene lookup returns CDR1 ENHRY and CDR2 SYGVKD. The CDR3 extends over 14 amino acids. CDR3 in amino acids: CAISPGTETYEQYF. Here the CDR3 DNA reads TGTGCCATCAGTCCCGGGACAGAAACCTACGAGCAGTACTTC.

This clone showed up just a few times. DNA for the CDR3: TGTGCCACCAGCACCGGGACAGCTAACTATGGCTACACCTTC. Translating it yields CATSTGTANYGYTF. The V call is TRBV15, the J call TRBJ1-2, with 7 bases aligning to TRBD1. V lost 4 bases and J lost 0; bases outside the gene matches: 2. CDR3 length equals 14 residues. The germline CDR1 and CDR2 sequences are LNHNV and YYDKDF (reference sequence).

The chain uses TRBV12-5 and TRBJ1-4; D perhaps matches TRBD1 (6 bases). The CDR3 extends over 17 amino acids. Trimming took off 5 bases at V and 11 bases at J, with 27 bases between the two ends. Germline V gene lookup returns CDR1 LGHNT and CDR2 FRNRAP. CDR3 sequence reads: CASGTLQGQRPYGKLFF. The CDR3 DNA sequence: TGTGCTAGTGGTACACTCCAGGGACAACGGCCCTATGGGAAACTGTTTTTT.

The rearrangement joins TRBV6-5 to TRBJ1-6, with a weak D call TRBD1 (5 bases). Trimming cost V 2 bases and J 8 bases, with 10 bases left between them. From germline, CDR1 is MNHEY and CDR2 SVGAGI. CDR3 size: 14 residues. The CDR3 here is CASSYAGGHSPLHF. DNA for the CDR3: TGTGCCAGCAGTTACGCGGGGGGTCATTCACCCCTCCACTTT.

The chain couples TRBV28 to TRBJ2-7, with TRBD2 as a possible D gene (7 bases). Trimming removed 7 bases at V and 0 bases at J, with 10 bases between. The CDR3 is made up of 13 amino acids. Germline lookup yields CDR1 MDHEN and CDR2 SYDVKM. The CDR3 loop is CASKGGDSYEQYF. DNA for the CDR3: TGTGCCAGCAAGGGGGGGGACTCCTACGAGCAGTACTTC.

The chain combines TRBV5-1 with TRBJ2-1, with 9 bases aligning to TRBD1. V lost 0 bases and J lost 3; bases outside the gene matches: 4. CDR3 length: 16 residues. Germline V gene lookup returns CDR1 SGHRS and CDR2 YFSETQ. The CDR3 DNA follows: TGCGCCAGCAGCTTGGGGGGGACAGGGAACTACAATGAGCAGTTCTTC. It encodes CASSLGGTGNYNEQFF.

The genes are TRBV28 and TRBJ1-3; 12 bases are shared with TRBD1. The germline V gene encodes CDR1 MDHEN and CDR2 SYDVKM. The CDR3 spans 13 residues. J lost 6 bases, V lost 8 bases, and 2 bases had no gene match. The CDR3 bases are TGTGCCAGCGGGACAGGGGGCTTAAACACCATATATTTT. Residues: CASGTGGLNTIYF.

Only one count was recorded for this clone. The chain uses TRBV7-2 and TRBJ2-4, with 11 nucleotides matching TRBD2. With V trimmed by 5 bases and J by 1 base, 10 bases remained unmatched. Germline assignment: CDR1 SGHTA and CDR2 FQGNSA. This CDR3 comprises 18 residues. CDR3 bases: TGTGCCAGCAGCACAACTAGCGGGAGAACGTGGGCCAAAAACATTCAGTACTTC. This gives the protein CASSTTSGRTWAKNIQYF.